The 18 T cell receptor beta chains given below trace back to one sample, sequenced in a study of post-analysis software for immune sequencing data. General study results and limits: Five TRBV segments were significantly more frequent in patients than in controls. TRBV5-6, TRBV5-1 and TRBV20-1 were among these segments.

No antigen has been identified for these receptors. Researchers reported that TCR beta cDNA libraries carried unique molecular identifiers. One entry per CDR3 protein results from TCRdb running MiXCR on the PCR reads. The sample comprises 700,000 to 800,000 distinct CDR3 sequences, about 27% of which are singletons, and around 0.56% rests with the top ten. The sequenced sample consisted of blood. These TCRs come from a girl aged 10-17 years with multiple sclerosis.

V is TRBV28 and J is TRBJ2-3, with D tentatively TRBD1 (6 bases). V gave up 6 bases and J gave up 5 bases, with 18 bases separating them. CDR1 is MDHEN and CDR2 is SYDVKM in the germline V gene. The CDR3 consists of 15 residues. Written as DNA, the CDR3 is TGTGCCAGCAGCGCCCGACAGGTTGGATTAGATACGCAGTATTTT. Encoded protein: CASSARQVGLDTQYF.

This chain links TRBV6-1 with TRBJ2-2; 7 bases fit TRBD2. Looked up from germline, CDR1 is MNHNS and CDR2 is SASEGT. There are 16 residues in the CDR3. The J segment lost 1 base and the V segment lost 5 bases, leaving 7 bases of the junction unmatched. The CDR3 nucleotides are TGTGCCAGCAGTCAATGGGCTAGCGGGAACACCGGGGAGCTGTTTTTT. It codes for CASSQWASGNTGELFF.

In this sample, this clonotype turned up a few times. This chain joins TRBV9 and TRBJ2-3; D call uncertain. Trimming shortened V by 3 bases and J by 4 bases, and 9 bases separated the two germline ends. The CDR3 is 13 amino acids. Germline V gene lookup returns CDR1 SGDLS and CDR2 YYNGEE. The CDR3 sequence: CASSARLADTQYF. The CDR3 nucleotides are TGTGCCAGCAGCGCCAGACTGGCAGATACGCAGTATTTT.

The chain recombines TRBV28 with TRBJ1-4, with D unresolved. The germline V and J ends were trimmed by 4 bases and 0 bases, with 12 bases remaining between them. The germline V gene encodes CDR1 MDHEN and CDR2 SYDVKM. CDR3 length equals 16 residues. CDR3 region: CASSSTPLSTNEKLFF. CDR3 in DNA: TGTGCCAGCAGTTCTACACCCTTATCAACTAATGAAAAACTGTTTTTT.

The V call is TRBV10-3, the J call TRBJ2-3, with TRBD2 matching 7 bases. The CDR3 length is 14 residues. J gave up 7 bases and V 4 bases, and 8 bases lay outside the gene matches. Germline values: CDR1 ENHRY, CDR2 SYGVKD. CDR3 nucleotide sequence: TGTGCCATCAGTGGGTGGGAGGGCCTAAATACGCAGTATTTT. Amino acids: CAISGWEGLNTQYF.

There are many counts of this clonotype. DNA for the CDR3: TGTGCCATCAGTGATGGGACAGGGCTGAAGACCCAGTACTTC. Translation: CAISDGTGLKTQYF. This sequence joins TRBV10-3 and TRBJ2-5, with TRBD1 matching 9 bases. This CDR3 spans 14 amino acids. Losses at the gene ends were 3 bases for V and 6 bases for J; bases not matched to a gene: 5. CDR1 and CDR2 (germline): ENHRY, SYGVKD.

The genes are TRBV13 and TRBJ2-1; possible D gene TRBD2, 6 bases. Trimming pared 4 bases from V and 3 bases from J, leaving 13 bases between. This CDR3 spans 15 amino acids. CDR1 and CDR2 (germline): PRHDT, FYEKMQ (reference sequence). CDR3 protein: CASSSGLEDYNEQFF. For the CDR3, the DNA is TGTGCCAGCAGCTCGGGACTGGAGGACTACAATGAGCAGTTCTTC.

This clonotype was seen more than once but under ten times. This chain connects TRBV20-1 to TRBJ2-1; 9 bases align to TRBD2. In germline, CDR1 is DFQATT, CDR2 SNEGSKA (reference sequence). The junction had 9 bases not matched to a gene; V was cut back by 3 bases and J by 9 bases. The CDR3 consists of 14 residues. The CDR3 reads CSARTSGVSGEQFF. CDR3 in DNA: TGCAGTGCTAGGACTAGCGGTGTTAGTGGTGAGCAGTTCTTC.

The chain is built from TRBV29-1 and TRBJ2-5; 11 bases fit TRBD1. There are 14 residues in the CDR3. Germline V CDR1 and CDR2: SQVTM, ANQGSEA. V shed 6 bases and J 4 bases; nucleotides not matched to a gene: 7. This chain's CDR3 is CSVLGQGASETQYF. The CDR3 coding sequence is TGCAGCGTCCTAGGACAGGGGGCCTCAGAGACCCAGTACTTC.

Only a few counts were recorded for this clonotype. CDR3 DNA: TGTGCCATCAGAGGGCTAGCGCTCTACAATGAGCAGTTCTTC. As protein: CAIRGLALYNEQFF. The V call is TRBV28, the J call TRBJ2-1; D is perhaps TRBD2 (6 bases). In germline, CDR1 is MDHEN, CDR2 SYDVKM. Between the trimmed V and J ends, which lost 10 bases and 3 bases, there was a span of 16 bases. The CDR3 spans 14 residues.

The V and J genes are TRBV20-1 and TRBJ2-2; 7 bases are a match to TRBD1. V trimming: 0 bases; J trimming: 7 bases; junction bases outside the gene matches: 11. In germline, CDR1 is DFQATT, CDR2 SNEGSKA (reference sequence). There are 16 residues in the CDR3. The CDR3 protein is CSARDLDRVWDGELFF. The CDR3 DNA reads as TGCAGTGCTAGAGATTTAGACAGGGTGTGGGACGGGGAGCTGTTTTTT.

The table lists this clonotype with a few counts. The chain joins TRBV5-1 to TRBJ2-1, with 9 bases lining up with TRBD2. There are 15 residues in the CDR3. Germline trimming cut 4 bases from V and 7 bases from J; bases unmatched to any gene: 9. Germline CDR1 is SGHRS and CDR2 is YFSETQ. CDR3 region: CASSLLSGSMNEQFF. CDR3 coding DNA: TGCGCCAGCAGCCTACTTAGCGGGAGTATGAATGAGCAGTTCTTC.

The chain couples TRBV11-2 to TRBJ1-2; unclear D gene. The CDR3 loop spans 14 amino acids. Trimming shortened V by 1 base and J by 4 bases, and 10 bases separated the two germline ends. Per the germline V gene, CDR1 is SGHAT and CDR2 is FQNNGV. CDR3 amino acids: CASSLGWEAYGYTF. DNA for the CDR3: TGTGCCAGCAGCTTAGGTTGGGAGGCCTATGGCTACACCTTC.

Of note for this clonotype: One end of the junction fails to match germline, which may point to a read error. The chain uses TRBV14 and TRBJ2-3, with TRBD1 matching 10 bases. Per germline, CDR1 SGHDN and CDR2 FVKESK. CDR3 length equals 13 residues. CDR3 in amino acids: CASSQFSGTGVHF. The CDR3 DNA is TGTGCCAGCAGCCAATTTTCTGGGACAGGGGTTCATTTT.

V and J are TRBV7-9 and TRBJ2-3; 7 positions match TRBD2. The CDR3 loop spans 16 amino acids. V was pared by 1 base and J by 2 bases, with 6 bases of the junction left unmatched. From germline, CDR1 is SEHNR and CDR2 FQNEAQ (reference sequence). The CDR3 here is CASSLGGLVHTDTQYF. For the CDR3, the DNA is TGTGCCAGCAGCTTAGGCGGACTAGTGCACACAGATACGCAGTATTTT.

The V and J genes are TRBV20-1 and TRBJ2-1; possibly TRBD1 for D (5 bases). Germline V lookup: CDR1 DFQATT, CDR2 SNEGSKA (reference sequence). This CDR3 has 11 residues. The V end was cut by 5 bases, the J end by 8 bases, with 10 bases between. The DNA of the CDR3 is TGCAGTGCTCACAGGTACGATGAGCAGTTCTTC. Protein: CSAHRYDEQFF.

The rearrangement joins TRBV9 to TRBJ2-4; 7 bases align to TRBD1. V lost 4 bases to trimming and J lost 13 bases; unmatched junction nucleotides: 11. This CDR3 region has 13 residues. In germline, CDR1 is SGDLS, CDR2 YYNGEE. CDR3 coding DNA: TGTGCCAGCAGCCCACAGGGGCTCATGGCCCAGTACTTC. Its protein is CASSPQGLMAQYF.

This chain uses TRBV7-8 with TRBJ2-7, with a weak D call TRBD2 (6 bases). The germline V and J ends were trimmed by 5 bases and 2 bases, with 16 bases remaining between them. The CDR3 contains 15 residues. CDR1 and CDR2 from the germline V gene are SGHVS and FQNEAQ. This chain's CDR3 is CASSRTRGSPYEQYF. CDR3 bases: TGTGCCAGCAGCCGGACACGGGGGAGTCCCTACGAGCAGTACTTC.